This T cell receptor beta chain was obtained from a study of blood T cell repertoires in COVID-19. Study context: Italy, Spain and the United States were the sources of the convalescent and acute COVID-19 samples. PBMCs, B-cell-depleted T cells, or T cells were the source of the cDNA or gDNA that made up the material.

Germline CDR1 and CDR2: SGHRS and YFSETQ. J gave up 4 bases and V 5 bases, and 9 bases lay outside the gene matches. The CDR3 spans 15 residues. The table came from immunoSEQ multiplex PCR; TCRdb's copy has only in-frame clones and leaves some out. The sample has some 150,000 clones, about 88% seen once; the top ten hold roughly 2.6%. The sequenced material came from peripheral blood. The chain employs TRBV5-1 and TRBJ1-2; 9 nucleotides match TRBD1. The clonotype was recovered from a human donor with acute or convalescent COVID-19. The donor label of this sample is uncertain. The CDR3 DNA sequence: TGCGCCAGCAGTTCCACAGGGGGCGGCCCCTATGGCTACACCTTC. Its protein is CASSSTGGGPYGYTF.